These 7 T cell receptor beta chains were sequenced from one sample in a study of blood T cell repertoires in COVID-19. Assay: immunoSEQ multiplex PCR; the TCRdb copy retains only in-frame clones and omits some. The repertoire holds over 200,000 clones, around 90% seen once, with about 6.5% in the top ten. The sequenced sample was peripheral blood. The receptors shown here come from a man aged 55 to 69 who had recovered from COVID-19.

The CDR3 region is CASRDSGSKYEQYF. The DNA for the CDR3 is TGTGCCAGCAGGGATAGCGGGAGCAAGTACGAGCAGTACTTC. The chain combines TRBV27 with TRBJ2-7; 9 bases line up with TRBD2. Trimming removed 6 bases from V and 4 bases from J; junction bases left unmatched: 7. The CDR3 totals 14 residues. The V gene's germline CDR1 is MNHEY and CDR2 SMNVEV (reference sequence).

This clone was detected once. The CDR3 nucleotides read TGCGCCAGCAGCCAGGATGCCAGCGGGGGTGGAGATACGCAGTATTTT. Amino acid sequence: CASSQDASGGGDTQYF. This chain uses TRBV4-3 with TRBJ2-3; 8 bases are a match to TRBD2. With 3 bases clipped from V and 5 bases from J, the junction kept 10 bases outside the gene matches. CDR1 and CDR2 from the germline V gene are LGHNA and YSLEER. The CDR3 extends over 16 amino acids.

This chain links TRBV5-4 with TRBJ1-1; D remains ambiguous. V dropped 5 bases and J dropped 5 bases, with 19 bases sitting between them. This CDR3 has 15 residues. The V gene's germline CDR1 is SGHNT and CDR2 YYREEE (reference sequence). In DNA form, the CDR3 reads TGTGCCAGCAGATTCCAAGATAAAACGGGTACTGAAGCTTTCTTT. Translation: CASRFQDKTGTEAFF.

This chain uses TRBV5-4 with TRBJ2-2; 12 nucleotides agree with TRBD2. Germline lookup yields CDR1 SGHNT and CDR2 YYREEE (reference sequence). The J segment lost 6 bases and the V segment lost 0 bases, leaving 3 bases of the junction unmatched. This CDR3 spans 16 amino acids. The chain's CDR3 is CASSLGLAGVAGELFF. The CDR3 DNA is TGTGCCAGCAGCTTGGGACTAGCGGGAGTTGCCGGGGAGCTGTTTTTT.

This sequence joins TRBV9 and TRBJ1-2, with D possibly TRBD1 on 6 matching bases. Trimming pared 0 bases from V and 0 bases from J, leaving 15 bases between. CDR1 is SGDLS, CDR2 YYNGEE, per germline. There are 17 residues in the CDR3. Here the CDR3 DNA reads TGTGCCAGCAGCGTAGGTCGCCAGGGACAAACTAACTATGGCTACACCTTC. This translates into CASSVGRQGQTNYGYTF. The whole variable domain, remainder taken from reference TRBV9 and TRBJ1-2, is DSGVTQTPKHLITATGQRVTLRCSPRSGDLSVYWYQQSLDQGLQFLIQYYNGEERAKGNILERFSAQQFPDLHSELNLSSLELGDSALYFCASSVGRQGQTNYGYTFGSGTRLTVV.

The chain is built from TRBV4-2 and TRBJ2-7; D is possibly TRBD2 (6 bases). The germline V gene has CDR1 LGHNA and CDR2 YNFKEQ. The CDR3 contains 15 residues. Trimming took 2 bases from V and 0 from J, leaving 11 bases between them. CDR3 DNA sequence: TGTGCCAGCAGCCAACCGGGACTGAGCTCCTACGAGCAGTACTTC. It encodes CASSQPGLSSYEQYF.

The gene calls are TRBV5-1 and TRBJ1-1, with D perhaps TRBD1 (5 bases). From germline, CDR1 is SGHRS and CDR2 YFSETQ. Trimming stripped 0 bases from V and 2 bases from J, with 8 bases between. CDR3 length: 14 amino acids. DNA for the CDR3: TGCGCCAGCAGCTTGGAGACAGCAAACACTGAAGCTTTCTTT. It encodes CASSLETANTEAFF.